Below are 16 T cell receptor beta chains sequenced from a single sample in a study of cytomegalovirus exposure and HLA in healthy donors. Only in-frame clones appear in the TCRdb table, and some are missing; sequencing was by immunoSEQ multiplex PCR. In the table there are 150,000 to 200,000 clones, roughly 96% of which are singletons. Input material: PBMCs. Receptors were obtained from a woman younger than 30 in good health and CMV-seronegative.

The CDR3 DNA follows: TGTGCCACCAGCAGAGAGACTGCCCCTATGAGCGGCTACACCTTC. As protein: CATSRETAPMSGYTF. V and J are TRBV15 and TRBJ1-2, with D unresolved. Germline CDR1 LNHNV, CDR2 YYDKDF (reference sequence). There are 15 residues in the CDR3. The V gene lost 0 bases and the J gene lost 8 bases, with 16 bases spanning the gap.

The chain recombines TRBV9 with TRBJ2-7, with 9 positions matching TRBD1. The CDR3 loop spans 14 amino acids. The germline gives CDR1 SGDLS, CDR2 YYNGEE. The V and J ends lost 4 bases and 3 bases, in that order; junction bases with no gene match: 5. CDR3 residues: CASSTGTGYYEQYF. The DNA of the CDR3 is TGTGCCAGCAGCACGGGGACAGGGTACTACGAGCAGTACTTC.

The genes are TRBV7-2 and TRBJ1-4; D perhaps matches TRBD1 (5 bases). CDR3 length: 15 residues. In germline, CDR1 is SGHTA, CDR2 FQGNSA. V shed 1 base and J shed 4 bases, with 10 bases lying between them. The CDR3 nucleotides are TGTGCCAGCAGCTTAGAGACAGCTTATAATGAAAAACTGTTTTTT. Encoded protein: CASSLETAYNEKLFF.

This rearrangement joins TRBV7-6 to TRBJ1-2; D is unresolved. Between the trimmed V and J ends, which lost 4 bases and 4 bases, there was a span of 13 bases. The germline gives CDR1 SGHVS, CDR2 FNYEAQ. CDR3 length equals 14 residues. In DNA, the CDR3 is TGTGCCAGCAGCTCCACCAACAGTGGCTATGGCTACACCTTC. This encodes CASSSTNSGYGYTF.

The V gene is TRBV6-6, the J gene TRBJ1-2; TRBD1 is a possible D gene (6 bases). The germline V and J ends were trimmed by 6 bases and 1 base, with 9 bases remaining between them. The CDR3 spans 13 residues. Germline lookup yields CDR1 MNHNY and CDR2 SVGAGI (reference sequence). The CDR3 DNA reads as TGTGCCAGCAGGCCAGGGGTTAACTATGGCTACACCTTC. It specifies CASRPGVNYGYTF.

This chain links TRBV9 with TRBJ2-7, with 9 bases matching TRBD2. The CDR3 covers 15 residues. V shed 0 bases and J 3 bases; nucleotides not matched to a gene: 4. In germline, CDR1 is SGDLS, CDR2 YYNGEE. CDR3 in DNA: TGTGCCAGCAGCGTAGATGGCGGGGGGGGCTACGAGCAGTACTTC. This translates into CASSVDGGGGYEQYF.

This chain connects TRBV4-1 to TRBJ2-5, with TRBD2 matching over 13 bases. With 1 base clipped from V and 5 bases from J, the junction kept 4 bases outside the gene matches. The germline V gene has CDR1 MGHRA and CDR2 YSYEKL. CDR3 length equals 16 residues. The CDR3 here is CASSQALAGGLETQYF. The CDR3 bases are TGCGCCAGCAGCCAAGCACTAGCGGGGGGGCTGGAGACCCAGTACTTC.

The rearrangement joins TRBV9 to TRBJ2-3; no clear D. CDR3 length: 12 amino acids. Germline CDR1 and CDR2: SGDLS and YYNGEE. Between the trimmed V and J ends, which lost 0 bases and 3 bases, there was a span of 2 bases. In DNA form, the CDR3 reads TGTGCCAGCAGCGTAGCTACAGATACGCAGTATTTT. Its translation: CASSVATDTQYF.

This clone was counted once. The V gene is TRBV7-8, the J gene TRBJ2-3; 7 bases match TRBD2. The CDR3 is made up of 16 amino acids. Germline CDR1 reads SGHVS; CDR2 reads FQNEAQ. V trimming: 5 bases; J trimming: 2 bases; junction bases outside the gene matches: 10. In nucleotides, the CDR3 is TGTGCCAGCAGCCCCAGAGCGGGGCCCTACACAGATACGCAGTATTTT. Its protein product is CASSPRAGPYTDTQYF.

This clone was observed a single time. The chain employs TRBV7-9 and TRBJ2-2, with D possibly TRBD1 on 6 matching bases. Germline V CDR1 and CDR2: SEHNR, FQNEAQ (reference sequence). V was shortened by 4 bases and J by 4 bases, with 13 bases between the two germline ends. The CDR3 has 15 residues. DNA of the CDR3: TGTGCCAGCAGCTCAACAGGGACCTCCACCGGGGAGCTGTTTTTT. It encodes CASSSTGTSTGELFF.

The rearrangement uses TRBV11-1 and TRBJ2-3; D is uncertain. The V and J ends lost 5 bases and 0 bases respectively, with 12 bases between them. Germline lookup yields CDR1 SGHAT and CDR2 FQDESV (reference sequence). The CDR3 length is 15 residues. The CDR3 here is CASSPGVASTDTQYF. For the CDR3, the DNA is TGTGCCAGCAGCCCCGGTGTTGCTAGCACAGATACGCAGTATTTT.

This clone was counted once. J is TRBJ1-2 and V is TRBV5-1; 8 bases fit TRBD1. Germline CDR1 reads SGHRS; CDR2 reads YFSETQ. This CDR3 comprises 17 residues. V gave up 4 bases and J gave up 1 base; unmatched junction bases: 12. The CDR3 DNA is TGCGCCAGCAGCCCGGGACAGGAAGCGCCACTTAACTATGGCTACACCTTC. Residues: CASSPGQEAPLNYGYTF.

The V call is TRBV7-3, the J call TRBJ2-3; 10 bases line up with TRBD1. This CDR3 region has 15 residues. Germline CDR1 reads SGHTA; CDR2 reads FQGTGA. V lost 6 bases to trimming and J lost 5 bases; unmatched junction nucleotides: 8. CDR3 nucleotide sequence: TGTGCCAGCAGTCTGGGACAGGGGACCGGAGATACGCAGTATTTT. This sequence encodes CASSLGQGTGDTQYF.

The chain is built from TRBV14 and TRBJ2-7; D is ambiguous. This CDR3 is built from 15 residues. The V gene's germline CDR1 is SGHDN and CDR2 FVKESK. V was shortened by 0 bases and J by 9 bases, with 18 bases between the two germline ends. The CDR3 nucleotides read TGTGCCAGCAGCCAAGATGCCCTTCACCCCGAGCGGCAGTACTTC. This gives the protein CASSQDALHPERQYF. Using reference TRBV14 and TRBJ2-7 for the parts outside the CDR3, the full variable domain is EAGVTQFPSHSVIEKGQTVTLRCDPISGHDNLYWYRRVMGKEIKFLLHFVKESKQDESGMPNNRFLAERTGGTYSTLKVQPAELEDSGVYFCASSQDALHPERQYFGPGTRLTVT.

The chain links TRBV7-2 to TRBJ1-1; perhaps TRBD1 as D (5 bases). V dropped 0 bases and J dropped 3 bases, with 14 bases sitting between them. The V gene's germline CDR1 is SGHTA and CDR2 FQGNSA. The CDR3 totals 16 residues. The CDR3 coding sequence is TGTGCCAGCAGCTTAGCGGACACTATAGGGTACACTGAAGCTTTCTTT. Residues: CASSLADTIGYTEAFF.

V is TRBV6-1 and J is TRBJ1-1, with 10 bases aligning to TRBD1. J gave up 1 base and V 3 bases, and 11 bases lay outside the gene matches. Germline CDR1 MNHNS, CDR2 SASEGT. This CDR3 region has 18 residues. The CDR3 DNA follows: TGTGCCAGCAGTGAGAGTATCTGGCGGACAGGGGGGAACACTGAAGCTTTCTTT. It translates to CASSESIWRTGGNTEAFF.